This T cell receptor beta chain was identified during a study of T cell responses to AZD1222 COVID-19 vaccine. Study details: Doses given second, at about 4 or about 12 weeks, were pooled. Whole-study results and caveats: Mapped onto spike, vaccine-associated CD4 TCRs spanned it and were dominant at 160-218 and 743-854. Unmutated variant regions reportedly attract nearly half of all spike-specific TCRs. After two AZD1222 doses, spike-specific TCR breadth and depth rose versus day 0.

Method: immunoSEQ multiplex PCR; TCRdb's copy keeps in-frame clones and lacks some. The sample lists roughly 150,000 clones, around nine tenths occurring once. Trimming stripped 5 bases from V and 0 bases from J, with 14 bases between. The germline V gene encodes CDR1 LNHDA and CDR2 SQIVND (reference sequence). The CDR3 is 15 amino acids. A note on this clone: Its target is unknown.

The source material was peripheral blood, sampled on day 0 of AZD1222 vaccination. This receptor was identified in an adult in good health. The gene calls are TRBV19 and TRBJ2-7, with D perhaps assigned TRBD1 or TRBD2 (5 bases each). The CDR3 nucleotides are TGTGCCAGTAGTGCTTACGGGGACGGCTCCTACGAGCAGTACTTC. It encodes CASSAYGDGSYEQYF.